A single T cell receptor (beta chain) is shown here with its context. Antigen: not known. The sample belongs to a study of cytomegalovirus exposure and HLA in healthy donors. The study's findings and limits: The authors confirmed in vitro that a few CMV-associated chains were specific for CMV antigens.

Germline V gene lookup returns CDR1 MGHRA and CDR2 YSYEKL. V lost 0 bases and J lost 4, with 12 bases in between. The CDR3 covers 15 residues. In the PCR, 60 Vbeta and 13 Jbeta primers were used. TCRdb keeps only in-frame clones here, not all; method: immunoSEQ multiplex PCR. The sample lists approximately 200,000 clones; approximately 82% were seen once. J is TRBJ1-1 and V is TRBV4-1, with a tentative D call TRBD1 (6 bases). The sequenced material came from PBMCs. The sequence was obtained from a woman aged 18-30 years in good health and CMV-seropositive. In DNA, the CDR3 is TGCGCCAGCAGCCAAGACGCAGGGGTGGTCACTGAAGCTTTCTTT. This encodes CASSQDAGVVTEAFF.